These 18 T cell receptor beta chains originate from one sample sequenced in a study of immune heterogeneity within non-small cell lung tumors. Template input, which was bulk tumor genomic DNA, totaled 600 to 700 ng per sample. Far-apart biopsies, several per primary tumor, were taken during surgery. Their non-small cell lung cancer was newly diagnosed and untreated, and the patients underwent curative surgery. Multiplex PCR was performed with 32 V and 13 J primers, and it amplified TCR beta CDR3. From the multiplex PCR reads, TCRdb called clonotypes with MiXCR, one entry per CDR3 protein. The sample lists roughly 13,000 distinct CDR3 sequences, 20% to 25% occurring once. The source material was lung tumor tissue. The receptors come from a man aged 50 to 59 with non-small cell lung cancer.

Regarding this clonotype: A much larger clone sits a single nucleotide away, making a read error possible. The chain combines TRBV27 with TRBJ2-2, with a possible D match to TRBD2 (5 bases). Germline-derived CDR1 and CDR2 are MNHEY and SMNVEV (reference sequence). This CDR3 has 16 residues. V was cut by 6 bases and J by 2 bases, with 16 bases left in between. The CDR3 DNA sequence: TGTGCCAGCAGCCGGGAAGTCGGCGGAAACACCGGGGAGCTGTTTTTT. Protein sequence: CASSREVGGNTGELFF.

On this clonotype: A read error may produce the germline difference seen at one junction end. J is TRBJ1-2 and V is TRBV6-2 or TRBV6-3; no clear D. This CDR3 has 14 amino acids. From germline, CDR1 is MNHEY and CDR2 SVGEGT. The CDR3 nucleotides read TGTACCAGCAGTTACTCCGCGGCTAACTATGGCTACACCTTC. Translating it yields CTSSYSAANYGYTF.

This clonotype is medium-sized (0.01 to 0.1%) within its sample. The CDR3 reads CASSPSGGPYEQYF. The CDR3 nucleotides read TGTGCCAGCAGTCCTAGCGGAGGGCCCTACGAGCAGTACTTC. The chain recombines TRBV6-2 or TRBV6-3 with TRBJ2-7; TRBD2 matches at 7 bases. J lost 2 bases, V lost 5 bases, and 6 bases had no gene match. Germline V gene sequence: CDR1 MNHEY, CDR2 SVGEGT. The CDR3 sequence is 14 residues long.

At least ten counts were recorded for this clonotype. The chain combines TRBV5-1 with TRBJ2-3; D is possibly TRBD1 (6 bases). Trimming cost V 0 bases and J 0 bases, with 11 bases left between them. The CDR3 is 16 amino acids. Germline-derived CDR1 and CDR2 are SGHRS and YFSETQ. The CDR3 sequence is CASSLAGQHSTDTQYF. The CDR3 DNA follows: TGCGCCAGCAGCTTGGCCGGACAGCACAGCACAGATACGCAGTATTTT.

This clonotype came up many times. The chain couples TRBV7-2 to TRBJ2-7; a weak D match, TRBD1 (8 bases). This CDR3 has 14 amino acids. Trimming cost V 5 bases and J 7 bases, with 18 bases left between them. Per germline, CDR1 SGHTA and CDR2 FQGNSA. This CDR3 is CASSVQGGSYEQYF. The DNA of the CDR3 is TGTGCCAGCAGCGTACAGGGGGGGTCTTATGAGCAGTACTTC.

This clonotype was detected many times. The chain uses TRBV6-1 and TRBJ1-5; 11 bases match TRBD1. The CDR3 runs to 16 residues. Germline CDR1 reads MNHNS; CDR2 reads SASEGT. V lost 5 bases and J lost 3; bases outside the gene matches: 6. The CDR3: CASSPRTGGVNQPQHF. CDR3 nucleotide sequence: TGTGCCAGCAGTCCGAGGACAGGGGGCGTCAATCAGCCCCAGCATTTT.

This clonotype occurred many times. The chain links TRBV20-1 to TRBJ1-2, with a possible D match to TRBD1 (5 bases). The V and J ends lost 1 base and 0 bases respectively, with 9 bases between them. Germline loops: CDR1 DFQATT, CDR2 SNEGSKA (reference sequence). The length of the CDR3 is 14 residues. Written as DNA, the CDR3 is TGCAGTGCTAGAGGGGGGACCACTAACTATGGCTACACCTTC. Residues: CSARGGTTNYGYTF.

There are a few counts of this clonotype. A read error may be the cause here, since a much bigger clone is one base away. The chain has TRBV30 and TRBJ2-7; tentative D call: TRBD2 (5 bases). The germline gives CDR1 GTSNPN, CDR2 SVGIG (reference sequence). CDR3 length: 13 residues. The DNA for the CDR3 is TGTGCCCGGAGTGTACAGACCCCGGGGGAGCAGTACTTC. Protein product: CARSVQTPGEQYF.

Comments on this clonotype: This may arise from a read error, as a much more abundant clone is one base away. The chain uses TRBV2 and TRBJ2-1; TRBD2 matches at 15 bases. Germline CDR1 and CDR2: SNHLY and FYNNEI. V dropped 1 base and J dropped 6; count of bases not matched to a gene: 1. This CDR3 spans 16 amino acids. The chain's CDR3 is CASSEGTSGRGNEQFF. The CDR3 coding sequence is TGTGCCAGCAGTGAAGGGACTAGCGGGAGGGGCAATGAGCAGTTCTTC.

Comments on this clonotype: A much larger clone lies a single base off, so this may be a read error. The chain carries TRBV20-1 and TRBJ2-3, with D perhaps matching TRBD2 (6 bases). The CDR3 length is 14 residues. Trimming shortened V by 5 bases and J by 5 bases, and 17 bases separated the two germline ends. From germline, CDR1 is DFQATT and CDR2 SNEGSKA (reference sequence). In DNA form, the CDR3 reads TGCAGTGCTGGTACGGGACTCCGCATAGATACGCAGTATTTT. It translates to CSAGTGLRIDTQYF.

This clonotype has a single count. With a much larger clone just one base away, this may be a read error. V and J are TRBV7-2 and TRBJ1-2, with TRBD1 matching over 8 bases. This CDR3 is built from 15 residues. Germline values: CDR1 SGHTA, CDR2 FQGNSA. The CDR3 DNA is TGTGCCAGCAGCTTACAGGGGGCTGCCTCGTATGGCTACATCTTC. Protein: CASSLQGAASYGYIF.

This clonotype was recorded at least ten times. The rearrangement uses TRBV4-2 and TRBJ2-3, with 7 bases identical to TRBD2. CDR1 and CDR2 (germline): LGHNA, YNFKEQ. Losses at the gene ends were 0 bases for V and 0 bases for J; bases not matched to a gene: 0. This CDR3 comprises 15 residues. The DNA for the CDR3 is TGTGCCAGCAGCCAAGATAGCGGGAGCACAGATACGCAGTATTTT. It is translated as CASSQDSGSTDTQYF.

The rearrangement joins TRBV6-2 or TRBV6-3 to TRBJ2-7, with TRBD1 identical over 10 bases. CDR3 length: 14 residues. J lost 3 bases, V lost 3 bases, and 2 bases had no gene match. Germline CDR1 reads MNHEY; CDR2 reads SVGEGT. CDR3 in amino acids: CASSYWTGGYEQYF. In DNA form, the CDR3 reads TGTGCCAGCAGTTATTGGACAGGGGGCTACGAGCAGTACTTC.

This clonotype was found a few times. This sequence may be a read error, since a much larger clone differs from it by one base. The V call is TRBV12-3 or TRBV12-4, the J call TRBJ1-2, with 7 bases fitting TRBD1. CDR3 length: 13 amino acids. The CDR3 DNA reads as TGTTCCAGCCGTAGGGGGCAGGGCTATGGCTACACCTTC. This sequence encodes CSSRRGQGYGYTF.

This clonotype showed up many times. The chain carries TRBV20-1 and TRBJ2-1; 12 bases match TRBD2. The CDR3 spans 15 residues. The ends lost 1 base at V and 7 bases at J; junction bases unmatched: 5. From germline, CDR1 is DFQATT and CDR2 SNEGSKA (reference sequence). The CDR3: CSARVLAGGLNEQFF. The CDR3 coding sequence is TGCAGTGCTAGAGTTCTAGCGGGAGGGTTGAATGAGCAGTTCTTC.

About this clonotype itself: This sequence may be a read error, since a much larger clone differs from it by one base. This chain links TRBV5-6 with TRBJ1-5; possible D gene TRBD1, 5 bases. CDR1 is SGHDT and CDR2 is YYEEEE in the germline V gene. The V end was cut by 0 bases, the J end by 0 bases, with 7 bases between. The CDR3 spans 15 residues. Written as DNA, the CDR3 is TGTGCCAGCAGCTTGGCAGGGCTTAGCAATCAGCCCCAGCATTTT. This encodes CASSLAGLSNQPQHF.

This clonotype was seen just once. One end of the junction is discordant with germline, which a read error may explain. The chain is built from TRBV15 and TRBJ1-3; D uncertain. Germline lookup yields CDR1 LNHNV and CDR2 YYDKDF (reference sequence). There are 15 residues in the CDR3. The CDR3 here is CATIRDRAGGNTIYF. CDR3 nucleotides: TGTGCCACCATCAGAGATCGTGCAGGCGGAAACACCATATATTTT.

This clonotype was seen many times. The chain recombines TRBV28 with TRBJ1-5; 9 bases line up with TRBD1. The germline V gene encodes CDR1 MDHEN and CDR2 SYDVKM. The CDR3 is made up of 15 amino acids. V trimming: 5 bases; J trimming: 6 bases; junction bases outside the gene matches: 8. Here the CDR3 DNA reads TGTGCCAGCAGTCCCTCGGGACAGGGCACTCAGCCCCAGCATTTT. Its protein product is CASSPSGQGTQPQHF. Together with reference TRBV28 and TRBJ1-5, the CDR3 gives the full variable domain: DVKVTQSSRYLVKRTGEKVFLECVQDMDHENMFWYRQDPGLGLRLIYFSYDVKMKEKGDIPEGYSVSREKKERFSLILESASTNQTSMYLCASSPSGQGTQPQHFGDGTRLSIL.